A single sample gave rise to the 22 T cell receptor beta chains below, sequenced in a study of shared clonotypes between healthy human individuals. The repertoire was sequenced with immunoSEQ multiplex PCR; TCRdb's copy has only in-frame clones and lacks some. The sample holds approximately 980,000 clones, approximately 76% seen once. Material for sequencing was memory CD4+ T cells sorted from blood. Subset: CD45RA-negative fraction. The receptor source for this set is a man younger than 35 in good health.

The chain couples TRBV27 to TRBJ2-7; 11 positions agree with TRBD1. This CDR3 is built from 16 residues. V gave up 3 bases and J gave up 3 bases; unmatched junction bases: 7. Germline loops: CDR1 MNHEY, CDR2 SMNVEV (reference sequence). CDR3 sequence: CASSFYGQGAGYEQYF. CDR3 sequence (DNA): TGTGCCAGCAGTTTCTACGGACAGGGGGCCGGCTACGAGCAGTACTTC.

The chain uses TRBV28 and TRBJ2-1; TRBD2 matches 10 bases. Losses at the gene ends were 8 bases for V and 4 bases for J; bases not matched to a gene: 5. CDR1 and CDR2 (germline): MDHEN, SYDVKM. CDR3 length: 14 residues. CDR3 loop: CASLGTSDYNEQFF. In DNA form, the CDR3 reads TGTGCCAGCTTAGGGACTAGCGATTACAATGAGCAGTTCTTC.

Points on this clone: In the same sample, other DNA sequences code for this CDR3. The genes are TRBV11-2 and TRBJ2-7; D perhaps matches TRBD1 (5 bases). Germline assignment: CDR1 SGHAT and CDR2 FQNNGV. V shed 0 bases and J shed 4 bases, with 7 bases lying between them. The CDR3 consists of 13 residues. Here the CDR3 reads CASSLDRQYEQYF. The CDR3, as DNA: TGTGCCAGCAGCTTAGATAGACAGTACGAGCAGTACTTC. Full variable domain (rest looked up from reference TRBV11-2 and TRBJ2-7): EAGVAQSPRYKIIEKRQSVAFWCNPISGHATLYWYQQILGQGPKLLIQFQNNGVVDDSQLPKDRFSAERLKGVDSTLKIQPAKLEDSAVYLCASSLDRQYEQYFGPGTRLTVT.

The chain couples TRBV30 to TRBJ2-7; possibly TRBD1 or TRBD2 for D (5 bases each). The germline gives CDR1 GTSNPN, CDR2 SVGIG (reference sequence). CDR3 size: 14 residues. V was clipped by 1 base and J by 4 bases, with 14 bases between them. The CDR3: CAWSDRGPPYEQYF. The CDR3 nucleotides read TGTGCCTGGAGTGATCGGGGCCCCCCTTACGAGCAGTACTTC. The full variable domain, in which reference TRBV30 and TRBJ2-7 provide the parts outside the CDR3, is SQTIHQWPATLVQPVGSPLSLECTVEGTSNPNLYWYRQAAGRGLQLLFYSVGIGQISSEVPQNLSASRPQDRQFILSSKKLLLSDSGFYLCAWSDRGPPYEQYFGPGTRLTVT.

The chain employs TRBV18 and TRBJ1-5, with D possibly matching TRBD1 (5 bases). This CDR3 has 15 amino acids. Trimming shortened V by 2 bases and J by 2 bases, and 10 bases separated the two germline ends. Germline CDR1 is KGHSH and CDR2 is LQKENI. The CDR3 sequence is CASSPDSGRNQPQHF. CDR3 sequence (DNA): TGTGCCAGCTCACCAGACTCAGGGCGCAATCAGCCCCAGCATTTT.

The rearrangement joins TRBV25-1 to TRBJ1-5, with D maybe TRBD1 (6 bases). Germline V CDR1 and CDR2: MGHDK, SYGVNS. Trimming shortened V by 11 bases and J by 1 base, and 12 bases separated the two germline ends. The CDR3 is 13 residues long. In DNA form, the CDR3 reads TGTGCCCATAGGGGGGGAAGCAATCAGCCCCAGCATTTT. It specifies CAHRGGSNQPQHF.

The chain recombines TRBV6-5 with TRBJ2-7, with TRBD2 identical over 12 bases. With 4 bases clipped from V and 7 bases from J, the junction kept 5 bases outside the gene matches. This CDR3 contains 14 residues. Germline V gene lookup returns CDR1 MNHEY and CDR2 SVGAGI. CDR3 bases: TGTGCCAGCAGTTCTAGCGGGGGGGCGGAGGAGCAGTACTTC. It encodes CASSSSGGAEEQYF.

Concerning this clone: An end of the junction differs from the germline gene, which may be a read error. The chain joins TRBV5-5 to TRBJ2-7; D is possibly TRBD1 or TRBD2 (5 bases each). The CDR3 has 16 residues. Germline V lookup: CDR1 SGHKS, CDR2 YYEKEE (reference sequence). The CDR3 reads CASRLAPGDQLYEQYF. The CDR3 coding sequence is TGTGCCAGCAGGTTGGCCCCCGGGGACCAACTTTACGAGCAGTACTTC.

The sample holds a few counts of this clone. This CDR3 is CASSIVRNEAFF. CDR3 bases: TGTGCCAGTAGTATCGTTAGGAATGAAGCTTTCTTT. This chain joins TRBV19 and TRBJ1-1; D call uncertain. The CDR3 length is 12 residues. The V gene's germline CDR1 is LNHDA and CDR2 SQIVND (reference sequence). The V end was cut by 3 bases, the J end by 7 bases, with 9 bases between.

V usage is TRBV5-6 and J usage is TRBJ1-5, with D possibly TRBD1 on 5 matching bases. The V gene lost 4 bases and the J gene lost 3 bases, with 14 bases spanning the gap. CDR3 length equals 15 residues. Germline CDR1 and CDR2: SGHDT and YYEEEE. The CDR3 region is CASSRRGIDNQPQHF. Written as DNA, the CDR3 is TGTGCCAGCAGCCGACGGGGGATAGACAATCAGCCCCAGCATTTT.

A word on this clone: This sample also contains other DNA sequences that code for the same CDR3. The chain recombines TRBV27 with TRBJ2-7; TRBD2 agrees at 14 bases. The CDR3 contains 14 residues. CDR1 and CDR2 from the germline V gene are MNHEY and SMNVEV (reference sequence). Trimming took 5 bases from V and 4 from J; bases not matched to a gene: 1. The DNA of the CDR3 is TGTGCCAGCAGTCGACTAGCGGGAGGGTACGAGCAGTACTTC. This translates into CASSRLAGGYEQYF.

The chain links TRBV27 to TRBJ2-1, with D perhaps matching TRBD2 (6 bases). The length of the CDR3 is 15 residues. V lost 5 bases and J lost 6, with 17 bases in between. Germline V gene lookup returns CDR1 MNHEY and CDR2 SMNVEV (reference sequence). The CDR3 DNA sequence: TGTGCCAGCAGTAGGGGAGGACTCTCAGTCAATGAGCAGTTCTTC. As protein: CASSRGGLSVNEQFF.

CDR3 protein: CASSLGVSSYNSPLHF. The CDR3 nucleotides read TGTGCCAGCAGCTTAGGGGTGAGCTCCTATAATTCACCCCTCCACTTT. The chain joins TRBV11-2 to TRBJ1-6; no firm D call. Germline-derived CDR1 and CDR2 are SGHAT and FQNNGV. Trimming took off 1 base at V and 0 bases at J, with 7 bases between the two ends. The CDR3 has 16 residues.

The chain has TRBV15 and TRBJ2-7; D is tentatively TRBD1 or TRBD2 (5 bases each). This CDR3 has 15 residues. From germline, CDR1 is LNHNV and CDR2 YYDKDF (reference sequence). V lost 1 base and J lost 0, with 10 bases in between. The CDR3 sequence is CATSRGGSGSYEQYF. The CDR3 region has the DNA TGTGCCACCAGCAGAGGGGGGTCTGGCTCCTACGAGCAGTACTTC. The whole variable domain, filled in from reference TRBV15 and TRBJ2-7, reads DAMVIQNPRYQVTQFGKPVTLSCSQTLNHNVMYWYQQKSSQAPKLLFHYYDKDFNNEADTPDNFQSRRPNTSFCFLDIRSPGLGDTAMYLCATSRGGSGSYEQYFGPGTRLTVT.

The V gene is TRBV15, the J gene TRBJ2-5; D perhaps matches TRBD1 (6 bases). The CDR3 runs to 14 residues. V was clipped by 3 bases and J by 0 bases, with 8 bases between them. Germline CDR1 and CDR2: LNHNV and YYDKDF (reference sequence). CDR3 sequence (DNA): TGTGCCACCAGCAGTGGACAGCACCAAGAGACCCAGTACTTC. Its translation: CATSSGQHQETQYF.

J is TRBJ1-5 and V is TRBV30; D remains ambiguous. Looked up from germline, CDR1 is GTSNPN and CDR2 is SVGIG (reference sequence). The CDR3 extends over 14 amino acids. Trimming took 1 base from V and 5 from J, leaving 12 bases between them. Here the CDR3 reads CAWSGGSAHQPQHF. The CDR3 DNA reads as TGTGCCTGGAGTGGAGGCAGCGCGCATCAGCCCCAGCATTTT.

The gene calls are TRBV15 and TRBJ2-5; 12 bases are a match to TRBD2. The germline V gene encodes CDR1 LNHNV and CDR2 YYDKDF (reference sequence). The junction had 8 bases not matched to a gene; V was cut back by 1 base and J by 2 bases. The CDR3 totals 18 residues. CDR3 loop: CATSRGLLAGGWQETQYF. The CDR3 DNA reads TGTGCCACCAGCAGAGGATTACTAGCGGGGGGCTGGCAAGAGACCCAGTACTTC.

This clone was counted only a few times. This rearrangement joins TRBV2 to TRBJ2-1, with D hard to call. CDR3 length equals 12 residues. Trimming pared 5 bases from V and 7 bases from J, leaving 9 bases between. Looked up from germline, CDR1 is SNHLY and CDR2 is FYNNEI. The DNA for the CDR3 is TGTGCCAGCAGTATTCTAGGGAATGAGCAGTTCTTC. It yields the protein CASSILGNEQFF.

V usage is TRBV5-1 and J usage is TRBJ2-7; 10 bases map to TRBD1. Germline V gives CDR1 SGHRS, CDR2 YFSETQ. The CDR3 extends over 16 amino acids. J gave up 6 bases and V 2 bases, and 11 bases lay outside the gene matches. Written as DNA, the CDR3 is TGCGCCAGCAGCTTTTTATCTGGGACAGGGGCGGTCGAGCAGTACTTC. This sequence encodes CASSFLSGTGAVEQYF.

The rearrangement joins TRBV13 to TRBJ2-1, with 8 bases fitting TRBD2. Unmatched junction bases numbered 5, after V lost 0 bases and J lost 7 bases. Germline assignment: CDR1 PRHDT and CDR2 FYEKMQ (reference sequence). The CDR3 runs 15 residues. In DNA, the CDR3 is TGTGCCAGCAGCTTAGGGCGGGAGGCATGGAATGAGCAGTTCTTC. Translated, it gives CASSLGREAWNEQFF. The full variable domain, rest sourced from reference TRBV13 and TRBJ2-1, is AAGVIQSPRHLIKEKRETATLKCYPIPRHDTVYWYQQGPGQDPQFLISFYEKMQSDKGSIPDRFSAQQFSDYHSELNMSSLELGDSALYFCASSLGREAWNEQFFGPGTRLTVL.

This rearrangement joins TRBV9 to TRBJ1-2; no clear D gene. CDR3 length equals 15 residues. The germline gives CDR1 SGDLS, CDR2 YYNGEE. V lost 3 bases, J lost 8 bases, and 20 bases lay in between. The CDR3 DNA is TGTGCCAGCAGCGCCCGGACCTCGGGTCCGATCGGCTACACCTTC. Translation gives CASSARTSGPIGYTF. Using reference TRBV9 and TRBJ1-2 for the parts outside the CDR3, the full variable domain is DSGVTQTPKHLITATGQRVTLRCSPRSGDLSVYWYQQSLDQGLQFLIQYYNGEERAKGNILERFSAQQFPDLHSELNLSSLELGDSALYFCASSARTSGPIGYTFGSGTRLTVV.

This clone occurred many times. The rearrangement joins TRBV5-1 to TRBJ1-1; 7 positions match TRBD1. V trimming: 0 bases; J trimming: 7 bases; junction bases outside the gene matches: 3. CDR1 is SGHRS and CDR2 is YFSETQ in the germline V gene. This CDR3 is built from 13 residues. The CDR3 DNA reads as TGCGCCAGCAGCTTGGGGACAGGAATTGAAGCTTTCTTT. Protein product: CASSLGTGIEAFF.